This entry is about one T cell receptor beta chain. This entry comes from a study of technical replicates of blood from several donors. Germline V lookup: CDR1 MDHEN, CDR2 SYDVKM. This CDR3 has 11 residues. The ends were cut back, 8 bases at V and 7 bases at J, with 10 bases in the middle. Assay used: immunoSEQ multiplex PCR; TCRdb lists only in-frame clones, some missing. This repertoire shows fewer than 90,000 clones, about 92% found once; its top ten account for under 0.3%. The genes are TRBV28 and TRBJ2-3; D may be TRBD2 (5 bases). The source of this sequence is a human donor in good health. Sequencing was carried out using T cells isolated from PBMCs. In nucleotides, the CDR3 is TGTGCCAGCCGGGGTTACCATACGCAGTATTTT. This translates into CASRGYHTQYF. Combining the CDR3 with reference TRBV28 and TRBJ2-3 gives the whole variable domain DVKVTQSSRYLVKRTGEKVFLECVQDMDHENMFWYRQDPGLGLRLIYFSYDVKMKEKGDIPEGYSVSREKKERFSLILESASTNQTSMYLCASRGYHTQYFGPGTRLTVL.